The table lists the clone carrying this T cell receptor (beta chain) with a few counts. These data are taken from a study of T cells in Graves' hyperthyroidism and ophthalmopathy. Whole-study context: Peripheral blood was taken when the disease was first diagnosed, before any treatment began.

From germline, CDR1 is SQVTM and CDR2 ANQGSEA. CDR3 length: 13 residues. The V and J ends lost 3 bases and 4 bases respectively, with 12 bases between them. Authors of the study amplified TCR beta CDR3 regions from RNA transcripts. Using the HTBI primer set, a first-round RT-PCR was run on the TCR CDR3. MiXCR, applied by TCRdb to the multiplex PCR reads, yields one record per CDR3 protein. The data hold 400,000 to 500,000 distinct CDR3 sequences, with roughly an eighth observed a single time. The study based diagnoses on clinical symptoms, serum thyroxine and TRAb, thyroid ultrasound and orbital computed tomography. Isolation of PBMCs was performed on approximately 10 ml fresh peripheral blood.

The sequenced material came from blood. The genes are TRBV29-1 and TRBJ1-2; D is perhaps TRBD1 (5 bases). The clonotype comes from a woman aged 18-29 years with Graves' hyperthyroidism. This CDR3 is CSVERGPSYGYTF. Here the CDR3 DNA reads TGCAGCGTTGAGAGGGGCCCATCCTATGGCTACACCTTC. The full variable domain, its missing parts supplied by reference TRBV29-1 and TRBJ1-2, is SAVISQKPSRDICQRGTSLTIQCQVDSQVTMMFWYRQQPGQSLTLIATANQGSEATYESGFVIDKFPISRPNLTFSTLTVSNMSPEDSSIYLCSVERGPSYGYTFGSGTRLTVV.